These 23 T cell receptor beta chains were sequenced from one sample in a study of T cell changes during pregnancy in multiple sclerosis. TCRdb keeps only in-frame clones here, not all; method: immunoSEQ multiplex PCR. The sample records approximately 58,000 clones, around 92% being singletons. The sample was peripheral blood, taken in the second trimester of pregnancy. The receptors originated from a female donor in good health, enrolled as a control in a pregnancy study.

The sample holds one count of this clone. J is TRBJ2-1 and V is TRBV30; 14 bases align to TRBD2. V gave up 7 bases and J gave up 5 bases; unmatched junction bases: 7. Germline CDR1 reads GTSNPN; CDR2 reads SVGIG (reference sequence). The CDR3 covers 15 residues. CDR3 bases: TGTGCCTCATCGACTAGCGGGAGGGTCGACAATGAGCAGTTCTTC. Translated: CASSTSGRVDNEQFF. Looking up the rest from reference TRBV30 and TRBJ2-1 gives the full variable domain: SQTIHQWPATLVQPVGSPLSLECTVEGTSNPNLYWYRQAAGRGLQLLFYSVGIGQISSEVPQNLSASRPQDRQFILSSKKLLLSDSGFYLCASSTSGRVDNEQFFGPGTRLTVL.

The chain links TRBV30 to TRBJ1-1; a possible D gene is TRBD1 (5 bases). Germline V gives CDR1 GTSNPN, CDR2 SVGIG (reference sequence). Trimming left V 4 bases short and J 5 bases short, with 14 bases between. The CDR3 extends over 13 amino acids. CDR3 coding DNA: TGTGCCTGGACAATCAGGGCAGGAACTGAAGCTTTCTTT. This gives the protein CAWTIRAGTEAFF.

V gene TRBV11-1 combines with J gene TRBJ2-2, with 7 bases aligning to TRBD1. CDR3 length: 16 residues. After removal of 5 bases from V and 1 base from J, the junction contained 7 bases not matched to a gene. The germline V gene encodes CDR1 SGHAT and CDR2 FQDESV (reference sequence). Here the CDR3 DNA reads TGTGCCAGCAGCAAATACAGGGGTGGGAACACCGGGGAGCTGTTTTTT. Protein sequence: CASSKYRGGNTGELFF.

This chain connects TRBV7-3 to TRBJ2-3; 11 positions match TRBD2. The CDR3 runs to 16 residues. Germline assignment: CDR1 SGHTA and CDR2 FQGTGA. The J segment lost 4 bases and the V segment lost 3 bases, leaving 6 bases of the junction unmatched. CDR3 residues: CASSFSGGAGADTQYF. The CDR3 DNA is TGTGCCAGCAGCTTTAGCGGGGGGGCCGGGGCAGATACGCAGTATTTT. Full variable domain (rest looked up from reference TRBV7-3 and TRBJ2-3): GAGVSQTPSNKVTEKGKYVELRCDPISGHTALYWYRQSLGQGPEFLIYFQGTGAADDSGLPNDRFFAVRPEGSVSTLKIQRTERGDSAVYLCASSFSGGAGADTQYFGPGTRLTVL.

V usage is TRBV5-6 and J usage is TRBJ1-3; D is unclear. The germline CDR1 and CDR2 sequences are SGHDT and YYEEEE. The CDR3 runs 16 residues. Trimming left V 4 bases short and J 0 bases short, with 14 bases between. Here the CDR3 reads CASSISWRGSGNTIYF. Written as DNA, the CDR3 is TGTGCCAGCAGCATCTCGTGGAGAGGCTCTGGAAACACCATATATTTT.

In DNA form, the CDR3 reads TGCGCCAGCAGCCGGAGCGCCGGGACAGGGTTCGGTCAGCCCCAGCATTTT. Residues: CASSRSAGTGFGQPQHF. This chain links TRBV10-2 with TRBJ1-5, with 9 bases matching TRBD1. Germline lookup yields CDR1 WSHSY and CDR2 SAAADI. The CDR3 consists of 17 residues. V shed 6 bases and J 6 bases; nucleotides not matched to a gene: 15.

CDR3 sequence (DNA): TGCGCCAGTACAAATAGGGGACAGGGGAAAGGCTACACCTTC. As protein: CASTNRGQGKGYTF. The genes are TRBV4-1 and TRBJ1-2; 10 nucleotides agree with TRBD1. CDR1 is MGHRA, CDR2 YSYEKL, per germline. The J segment lost 8 bases and the V segment lost 9 bases, leaving 12 bases of the junction unmatched. CDR3 size: 14 residues.

This chain's CDR3 is CASSWEGLTHYEQYF. CDR3 bases: TGTGCCAGCAGCTGGGAGGGACTTACCCACTACGAGCAGTACTTC. The chain combines TRBV5-8 with TRBJ2-7, with 7 bases identical to TRBD2. Germline CDR1 and CDR2: SGHTS and YDEGEE. V trimming: 3 bases; J trimming: 3 bases; junction bases outside the gene matches: 9. The CDR3 runs 15 residues.

The CDR3 reads CASKTSPGVNTIYF. In DNA, the CDR3 is TGTGCCAGCAAAACGAGCCCAGGGGTGAACACCATATATTTT. The rearrangement uses TRBV27 and TRBJ1-3, with a tentative D call TRBD1 (6 bases). Germline V lookup: CDR1 MNHEY, CDR2 SMNVEV (reference sequence). Between the trimmed V and J ends, which lost 7 bases and 7 bases, there was a span of 17 bases. This CDR3 region has 14 residues.

The CDR3 nucleotides are TGTGCCACCAGCAGATGGACAGGTCAAAGCTCTGGAAACACCATATATTTT. This gives the protein CATSRWTGQSSGNTIYF. V gene TRBV15 combines with J gene TRBJ1-3; 7 nucleotides line up with TRBD1. The CDR3 has 17 amino acids. Germline CDR1 reads LNHNV; CDR2 reads YYDKDF (reference sequence). V shed 2 bases and J 0 bases; nucleotides not matched to a gene: 7.

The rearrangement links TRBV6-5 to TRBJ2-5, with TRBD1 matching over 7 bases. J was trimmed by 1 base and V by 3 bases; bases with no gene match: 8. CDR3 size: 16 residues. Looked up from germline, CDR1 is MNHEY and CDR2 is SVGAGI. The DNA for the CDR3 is TGTGCCAGCAGTTATAGACTCGGGACAGTCCAAGAGACCCAGTACTTC. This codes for CASSYRLGTVQETQYF.

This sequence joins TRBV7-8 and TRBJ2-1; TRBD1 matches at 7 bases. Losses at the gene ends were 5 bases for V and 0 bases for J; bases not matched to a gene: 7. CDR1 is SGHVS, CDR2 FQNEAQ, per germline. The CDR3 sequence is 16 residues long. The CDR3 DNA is TGTGCCAGCAGCCCTCGGGACAGATCCTCCTACAATGAGCAGTTCTTC. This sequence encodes CASSPRDRSSYNEQFF.

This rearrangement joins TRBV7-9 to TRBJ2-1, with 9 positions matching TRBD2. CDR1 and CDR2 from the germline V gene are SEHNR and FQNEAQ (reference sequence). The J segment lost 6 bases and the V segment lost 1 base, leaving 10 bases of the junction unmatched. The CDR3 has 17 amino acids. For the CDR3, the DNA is TGTGCCAGCAGCTTAGGTTCGGCGGGAGGGCCTGGCAATGAGCAGTTCTTC. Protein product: CASSLGSAGGPGNEQFF.

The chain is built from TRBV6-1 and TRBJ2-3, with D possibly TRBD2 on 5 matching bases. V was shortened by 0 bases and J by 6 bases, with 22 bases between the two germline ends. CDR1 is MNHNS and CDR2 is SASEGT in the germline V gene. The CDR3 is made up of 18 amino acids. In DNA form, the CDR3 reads TGTGCCAGCAGTGAAGCGCCGGCGCTAGCTAACGTCCTGGATACGCAGTATTTT. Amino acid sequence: CASSEAPALANVLDTQYF.

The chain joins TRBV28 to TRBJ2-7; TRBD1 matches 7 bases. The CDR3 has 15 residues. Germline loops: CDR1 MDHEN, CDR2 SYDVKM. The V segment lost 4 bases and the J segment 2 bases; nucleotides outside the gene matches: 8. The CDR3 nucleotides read TGTGCCAGCAGTTCATATGGACAGGCGACCTACGAGCAGTACTTC. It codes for CASSSYGQATYEQYF. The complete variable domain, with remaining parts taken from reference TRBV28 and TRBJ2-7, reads DVKVTQSSRYLVKRTGEKVFLECVQDMDHENMFWYRQDPGLGLRLIYFSYDVKMKEKGDIPEGYSVSREKKERFSLILESASTNQTSMYLCASSSYGQATYEQYFGPGTRLTVT.

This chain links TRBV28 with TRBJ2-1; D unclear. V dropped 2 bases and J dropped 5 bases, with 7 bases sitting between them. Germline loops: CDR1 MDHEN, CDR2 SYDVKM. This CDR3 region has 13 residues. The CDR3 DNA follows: TGTGCCAGCAGTTTAGTCCAAAACAATGAGCAGTTCTTC. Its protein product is CASSLVQNNEQFF.

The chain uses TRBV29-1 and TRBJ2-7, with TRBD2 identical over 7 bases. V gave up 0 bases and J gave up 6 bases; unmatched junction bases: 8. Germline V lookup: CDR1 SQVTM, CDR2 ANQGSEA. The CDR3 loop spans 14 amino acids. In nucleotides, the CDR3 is TGCAGCGTTGAAGATGCGCGGGAGTGGCGCGAGCAGTACTTC. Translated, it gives CSVEDAREWREQYF.

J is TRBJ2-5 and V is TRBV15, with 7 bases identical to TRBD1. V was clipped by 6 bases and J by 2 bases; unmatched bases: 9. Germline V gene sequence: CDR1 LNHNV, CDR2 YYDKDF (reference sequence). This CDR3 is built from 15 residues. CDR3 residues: CATRWGTENQETQYF. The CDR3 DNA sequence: TGTGCCACCAGGTGGGGGACAGAAAATCAAGAGACCCAGTACTTC.

The CDR3 DNA sequence: TGTGCCGCCGAGACAGGCGGCTATGGCTACACCTTC. It is translated as CAAETGGYGYTF. The chain carries TRBV19 and TRBJ1-2, with D perhaps TRBD1 (6 bases). The CDR3 contains 12 residues. Trimming cost V 11 bases and J 4 bases, with 14 bases left between them. The germline V gene encodes CDR1 LNHDA and CDR2 SQIVND (reference sequence).

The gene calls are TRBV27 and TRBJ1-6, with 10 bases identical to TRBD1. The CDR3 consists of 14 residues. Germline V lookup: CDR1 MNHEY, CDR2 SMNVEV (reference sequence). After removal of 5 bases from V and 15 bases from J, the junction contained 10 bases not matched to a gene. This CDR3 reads CASSPGTGARNLHF. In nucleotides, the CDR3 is TGTGCCAGCAGTCCCGGGACAGGGGCCAGAAACCTCCACTTT.

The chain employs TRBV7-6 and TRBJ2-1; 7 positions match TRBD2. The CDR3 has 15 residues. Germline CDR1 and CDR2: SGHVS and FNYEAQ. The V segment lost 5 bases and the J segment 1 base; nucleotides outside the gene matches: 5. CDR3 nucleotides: TGTGCCAGCAGCGTAGAGCGGGGATCCTACAATGAGCAGTTCTTC. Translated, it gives CASSVERGSYNEQFF.

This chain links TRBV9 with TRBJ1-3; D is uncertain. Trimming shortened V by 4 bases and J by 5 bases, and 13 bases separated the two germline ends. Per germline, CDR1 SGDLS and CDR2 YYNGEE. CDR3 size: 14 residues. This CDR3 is CASSPPGKRNTIYF. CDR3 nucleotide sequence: TGTGCCAGCAGCCCCCCCGGGAAGAGAAACACCATATATTTT.

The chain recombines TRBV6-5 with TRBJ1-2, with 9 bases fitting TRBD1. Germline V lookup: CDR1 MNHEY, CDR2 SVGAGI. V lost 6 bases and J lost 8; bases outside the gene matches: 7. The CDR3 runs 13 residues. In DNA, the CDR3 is TGTGCCAGCAGCCCACAGGGGGCAGGGGGCTACACCTTC. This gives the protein CASSPQGAGGYTF.